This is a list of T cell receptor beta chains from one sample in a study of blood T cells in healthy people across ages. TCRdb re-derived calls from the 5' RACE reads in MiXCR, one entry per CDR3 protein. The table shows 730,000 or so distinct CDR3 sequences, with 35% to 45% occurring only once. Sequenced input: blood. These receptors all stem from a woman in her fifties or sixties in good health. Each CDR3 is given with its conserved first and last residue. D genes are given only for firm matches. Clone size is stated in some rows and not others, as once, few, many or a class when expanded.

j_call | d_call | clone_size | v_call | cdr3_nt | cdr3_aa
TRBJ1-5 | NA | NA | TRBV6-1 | TGTGCCAGCAGGGAAACAGGGCCCCAGCATTTT | CASRETGPQHF
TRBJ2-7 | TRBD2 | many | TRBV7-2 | TGTGCCAGCAGCTTATTCGCTAGCGGGAGGGACGAGCAGTACTTC | CASSLFASGRDEQYF
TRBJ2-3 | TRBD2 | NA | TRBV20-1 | TGCAGTGCTAGCGGGGGGTGGGGCACAGATACGCAGTATTTT | CSASGGWGTDTQYF
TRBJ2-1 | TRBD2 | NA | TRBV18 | TGTGCCAGCTCACCTGGACTAGCGGGAGCCAGTGAGCAGTTCTTC | CASSPGLAGASEQFF
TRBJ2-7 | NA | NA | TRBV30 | TGTGCCTGGGCCCCGGGGCTGGAGCAGTACTTC | CAWAPGLEQYF
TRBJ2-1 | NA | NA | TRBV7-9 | TGTGCCAGCAGCTGGAACGAGGAGACCCAGTTCTTC | CASSWNEETQFF
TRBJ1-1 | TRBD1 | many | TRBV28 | TGTGCCAGCAGTTTGGGACAGACGAACACTGAAGCTTTCTTT | CASSLGQTNTEAFF
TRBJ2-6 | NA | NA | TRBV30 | TGTGCTGTTAACTCTGGGGCCAACGTCCTGACTTTC | CAVNSGANVLTF
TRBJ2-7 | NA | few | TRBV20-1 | TGCAGTGCAAGAAGGCTCGCCTACGAGCAGTACTTC | CSARRLAYEQYF
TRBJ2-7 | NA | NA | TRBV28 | TGTGCCAGGAGTCCCCAGGACCCCTTCTATGAGCAGTACTTC | CARSPQDPFYEQYF
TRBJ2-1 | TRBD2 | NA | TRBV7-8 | TGTGCCAGCAGCTTATGGAGCGAGACTAGCGGCAAGACCCAGTTCTTC | CASSLWSETSGKTQFF
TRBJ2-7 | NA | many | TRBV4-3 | TGCGCCAGCAGCCGTATCAGGGGCGACGAGCAGTACTTC | CASSRIRGDEQYF
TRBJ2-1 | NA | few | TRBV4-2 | TGTGCCAGCAGCCAAGATGAGACCTCCTACAATGAGCAGTTCTTC | CASSQDETSYNEQFF
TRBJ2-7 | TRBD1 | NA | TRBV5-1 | TGCGCCAGCAGCTTGGGGCCCAGGGGGCCCTTCTCCTACGAGCAGTACTTC | CASSLGPRGPFSYEQYF
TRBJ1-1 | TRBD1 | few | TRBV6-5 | TGTGCCAGCAGCCCCGGGACAGGGCCCACTGAAGCTTTCTTT | CASSPGTGPTEAFF
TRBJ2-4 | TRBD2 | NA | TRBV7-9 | TGTGCCAGCAGCGCCCGGACTAGCGGGGCGGACAAACTAGCCAAAAACATTCAGTACTTC | CASSARTSGADKLAKNIQYF
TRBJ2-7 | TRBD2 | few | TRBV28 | TGTGCCAGCAGCCGTACCGGGACTAGCAACTACGAGCAGTACTTC | CASSRTGTSNYEQYF
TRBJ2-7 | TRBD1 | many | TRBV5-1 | TGCGCCAGCAGCAGGCAGGGGGACGACGACTCCTACGAGCAGTACTTC | CASSRQGDDDSYEQYF
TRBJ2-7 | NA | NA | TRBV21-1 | TGTGCCAGCAGCAAAGTTGGAGGGGCACCCTACGAGCAGTACTTC | CASSKVGGAPYEQYF
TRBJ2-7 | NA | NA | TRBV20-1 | TGCAGTGCTAGCAGTGTACAATCCTACGAGCAGTACTTC | CSASSVQSYEQYF
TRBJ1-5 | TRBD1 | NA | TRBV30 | TGTGCCTGGAGTGTACCGGGACAGCTTAGCAATCAGCCCCAGCATTTT | CAWSVPGQLSNQPQHF
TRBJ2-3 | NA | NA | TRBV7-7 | TGTGCTAGCAGCCCGACAGCTTCGGGAGATACGCAGTATTTT | CASSPTASGDTQYF
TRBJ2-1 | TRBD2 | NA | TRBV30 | TGTGCCTGGACTAGCGGGGTTTTGGATGGGCAGTTCTTC | CAWTSGVLDGQFF
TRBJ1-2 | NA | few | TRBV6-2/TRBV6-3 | TGTGCCAGCAGTCATCCTCCCTGGGAGGGCTACACCTTC | CASSHPPWEGYTF
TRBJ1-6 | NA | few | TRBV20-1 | TGCAGTGCTAGAAGAGCCTCCGGGACCCCAAATTCACCCCTCCACTTT | CSARRASGTPNSPLHF
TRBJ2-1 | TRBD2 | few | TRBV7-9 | TGTGCCAGCAGCTTAGCGCTTTCCGGGAGGGATGAGCAGTTCTTC | CASSLALSGRDEQFF
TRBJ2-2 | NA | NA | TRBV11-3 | TGTGCCAGCAGCTTAGGGTTTGCCGGGGAGCTGTTTTTT | CASSLGFAGELFF
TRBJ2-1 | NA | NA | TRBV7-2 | TGTGCCAGCAGCTTCACCCAGGGCACCTACAATGAGCAGTTCTTC | CASSFTQGTYNEQFF
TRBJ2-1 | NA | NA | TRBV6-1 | TGTGCCAGCAGTGAAGAACACAACAATGAGCAGTTCTTC | CASSEEHNNEQFF